Listed below are T cell receptor beta chains from one sample, sequenced in a study of shared clonotypes between healthy human individuals. The repertoire was sequenced with immunoSEQ multiplex PCR; TCRdb's copy has only in-frame clones and lacks some. The table lists 2 million to 2.5 million clones, 90% to 95% of them singletons. What was sequenced was naive CD4+ T cells from PBMCs. All receptors derive from a man aged 18 to 30 in good health. Some clones in this sample may be carry-over from other donors' samples. The CDR3 runs from the conserved cysteine through the conserved F or W. A clone size is listed for some rows: how often the clone was seen (once, few, many), or a class if it is expanded.

clone_size j_call v_call cdr3_aa
NA TRBJ2-1 TRBV5-1 CASSLEGSTNEQFF
NA TRBJ2-7 TRBV6-1 CASRPDGTVPQYF
NA TRBJ2-5 TRBV6-6 CASSYRRGPNQETQYF
NA TRBJ2-2 TRBV4-1 CASSARGLAGNTGELFF
once TRBJ1-1 TRBV7-8 CASSLVGRDSEAFF
NA TRBJ1-1 TRBV5-1 CASSPTDRGPGEAFF
once TRBJ1-5 TRBV19 CASTLSWGGGTYSNQPQHF
NA TRBJ1-2 TRBV15 CATSMDGSYGYTF
NA NA TRBV30 CAWSRGDPNTGELFF
NA TRBJ2-5 TRBV28 CASSPLGLSEETQYF
NA TRBJ1-2 TRBV2 CASSDATF
NA TRBJ1-2 TRBV7-9 CASSLEGRTFGGYTF
NA TRBJ1-2 TRBV7-9 CASSLFRNQDYGYTF
NA TRBJ2-7 TRBV5-1 CASSLDYSYEQYF
NA TRBJ2-7 TRBV19 CASSIFHGVTYEQYF
NA TRBJ1-1 TRBV7-3 CASSLTGEGAEAFF
NA TRBJ1-2 TRBV29-1 CSVEARAGYGYTF
few TRBJ1-1 TRBV28 CASRQGNTNTEAFF
NA TRBJ2-1 TRBV5-1 CASSLGTGGRGDYNEQFF
NA TRBJ2-2 TRBV30 CAWSGQGIGELFF
NA TRBJ2-7 TRBV19 CASSRLAGAYEQYF
NA TRBJ1-3 TRBV18 CASSPPGQAGGNTIYF
NA TRBJ1-1 TRBV7-2 CASSSGRAEAFF
NA TRBJ2-1 TRBV7-9 CASSSKQGAKDEQFF
NA TRBJ2-7 TRBV10-3 CAISGGSSYEQYF
few TRBJ2-7 TRBV19 CASSNYYEQYF
once TRBJ2-1 TRBV5-1 CASSPSGPRNEQFF
NA TRBJ2-2 TRBV5-1 CASSSAVPRTGELFF
NA TRBJ2-1 TRBV5-4 CASSLDGRGRLRSYNEQFF
NA TRBJ2-1 TRBV19 CASSSHNEQFF